The rows below give T cell receptor beta chains drawn from one sample of a study of CD8 T cells in Susac syndrome. MiXCR was run by TCRdb on the immunoSEQ multiplex PCR reads, yielding one entry per CDR3 protein. In the table there are more than 65,000 distinct CDR3 sequences, approximately 94% of which are singletons. Sequenced material: CD8+ T cells from PBMCs. These receptor sequences come from a human donor with multiple sclerosis. Each CDR3 is given with its conserved first and last residue.

TRBV7-9 CASRPGTGVDEQYF
TRBV3-1 CASSQDLDYSTDTQYF
TRBV15 CATSSSSGGEYNSPLHF
TRBV4-1 CASSQEAQETQYF
TRBV5-1 CASNVQIPQNTGELFF
TRBV11-2 CASSFGHLVSYTF
TRBV7-2 CASTLLGQETQYF
TRBV12-3/TRBV12-4 CASSLAGSEQYF
TRBV3-1 CASSQEAEETQYF
TRBV20-1 CSARAPSGSNEQFF
TRBV25-1 CASSPGQRNTEAFF
TRBV9 CASGDSVDYGYTF
TRBV30 CALIRQVGTEAFF
TRBV4-3 CASSQDRDSSYEQYF
TRBV7-9 CASSPTDVMNTEAFF
TRBV20-1 CSADGGSSYEQYF
TRBV9 CASSVGGTAPEQYF
TRBV9 CASSVGQGGFYEQYF
TRBV13 CASSSSASGGAHEQFF
TRBV19 CACYGVTFATYGYTF
TRBV20-1 CSAMSGETQYF
TRBV2 CASSEKTSGREQFF
TRBV5-7 CASSFGRDGSNEQYF
TRBV7-9 CASSSLKRSGAHNGYTF
TRBV9 CASSPLVTGYTGELFF
TRBV24-1 CATRGQAQETQYF
TRBV29-1 CSVEWVSGRLTYEQYF
TRBV29-1 CSVLIGDFPYEQYF
TRBV27 CASSSTLTGDGYTF
TRBV5-1 CASSLGTSGSPHNEQFF
TRBV15 CATSRDTSNQPQHF
TRBV6-1 CASSEITGRQETQYF
TRBV2 CASSLTRNSGANVLTF
TRBV20-1 CSAPEARDSNYGYTF
TRBV30 CAWSVGQGYEQYF
TRBV27 CASSLGDRFNEQFF
TRBV20-1 CSARDLSDQETQYF
TRBV30 CAWSVSPTYEQYF
TRBV7-9 CAESGDYEQYF
TRBV7-9 CASSSPMGSYEQYF
TRBV29-1 CSVVQGQPYEQYF
TRBV15 CATSMDATTDTQYF
TRBV6-5 CASSRDRGYGYTF
TRBV6-5 CASSYGGANYGYTF
TRBV28 CASSLSTGTGGTLLEQYF
TRBV27 CASSHDRQETQYF
TRBV28 CASALIQETQYF
TRBV29-1 CSVESNTPSTDTQYF
TRBV28 CASISTPGLADNLAKNIQYF
TRBV9 CASSVGGARNTEAFF